This note documents a single TCR beta chain sequence. Its antigen remains unidentified. V was pared by 0 bases and J by 1 base, with 7 bases of the junction left unmatched. The CDR3 is 17 residues long. CDR1 and CDR2 (germline): SGHNT, YENEEA. These data originate in a study of PD-1 blockade in mismatch repair-deficient tumors. Broader study findings: After pembrolizumab, tumor-resident clones rose rapidly, then generally contracted before radiologic responses.

All patients were mismatch repair deficient, assessed by either PCR or immunohistochemistry. Method: immunoSEQ multiplex PCR; TCRdb's copy keeps in-frame clones and lacks some. The sample carries tens of thousands of clones, about 72% recorded once. The sequences come from peripheral blood, collected 2 weeks after starting pembrolizumab. The chain combines TRBV11-3 with TRBJ2-5; 8 positions agree with TRBD1. This sequence originates from an adult with mismatch repair-deficient cancer. The CDR3 protein is CASSLDGLRGPQETQYF. DNA for the CDR3: TGTGCCAGCAGCTTAGATGGTCTCAGGGGGCCCCAAGAGACCCAGTACTTC.